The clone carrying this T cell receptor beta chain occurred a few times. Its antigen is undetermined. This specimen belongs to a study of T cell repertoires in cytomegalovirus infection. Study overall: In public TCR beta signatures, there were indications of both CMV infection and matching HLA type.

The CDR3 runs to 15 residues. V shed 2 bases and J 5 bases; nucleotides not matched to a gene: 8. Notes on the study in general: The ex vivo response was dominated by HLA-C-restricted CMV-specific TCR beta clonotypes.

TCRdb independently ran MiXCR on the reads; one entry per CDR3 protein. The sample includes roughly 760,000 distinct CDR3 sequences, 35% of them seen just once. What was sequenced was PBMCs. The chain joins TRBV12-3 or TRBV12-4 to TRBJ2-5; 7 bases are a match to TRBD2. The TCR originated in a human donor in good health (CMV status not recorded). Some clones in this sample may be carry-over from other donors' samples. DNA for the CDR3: TGTGCCAGCAGTTTAACAGGCGGGAGCGGGGAGACCCAGTACTTC. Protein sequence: CASSLTGGSGETQYF.